This T cell receptor (beta chain) was profiled in a study of response to subunit inactivated influenza vaccine. On this clonotype itself: The antigen is not known.

Study-wide results and caveats: Authors suggested that a seasonal influenza vaccination recruits few new T cells each time.

TCRdb recomputed calls from the RT-PCR reads with MiXCR, one row per CDR3 protein. The data contain about 520,000 distinct CDR3 sequences, 25% of them seen just once; the ten biggest clones take up approximately 2%. This TCR came from a man aged 45 to 65 who received an inactivated influenza vaccine. The material was CD4+ T cells sorted from PBMCs, obtained more than 4 days after vaccination.

CDR3 protein: CASKKGLAGENEQFF. The CDR3 DNA reads as TGTGCCAGCAAGAAGGGACTAGCGGGAGAGAATGAGCAGTTCTTC. This chain uses TRBV12-3 or TRBV12-4 with TRBJ2-1; 14 nucleotides align to TRBD2. There are 15 residues in the CDR3. With 7 bases clipped from V and 7 bases from J, the junction kept 6 bases outside the gene matches.